This T cell receptor beta chain was retrieved from a study of neurological immune-mediated disorders. Study results and limitations: Across subjects, expanded clones had no CDR3 amino acid sequences in common, pointing to private repertoires in all groups. Expansion of TCR clones was greatest in HTLV-1-associated myelopathy and smallest in multiple sclerosis, where it fell below that of healthy controls.

The output of every sequencing run exceeded 170 million TCR-beta sequences, derived from 15-18 subjects. TCRdb used MiXCR to reprocess the 5' RACE reads, holding one entry per CDR3 protein. This sample has some 24,000 distinct CDR3 sequences; around 15% occur once, and the top ten carry 16%. This clonotype was picked up many times. The antigen is not known. PBMCs numbering 2 million and stored at -80 C yielded the unsorted libraries. V dropped 1 base and J dropped 0 bases, with 11 bases sitting between them. The CDR3 has 16 amino acids. Germline lookup yields CDR1 SGHRS and CDR2 YFSETQ. The sequence was collected from a woman aged 40 to 50 with HTLV-1-associated myelopathy (HAM/TSP). The rearrangement uses TRBV5-1 and TRBJ2-1; the D is unclear. Sample: PBMCs. CDR3 DNA: TGCGCCAGCAGCTTGAAACAGCCTTCCTCCTACAATGAGCAGTTCTTC. Its translation is CASSLKQPSSYNEQFF.